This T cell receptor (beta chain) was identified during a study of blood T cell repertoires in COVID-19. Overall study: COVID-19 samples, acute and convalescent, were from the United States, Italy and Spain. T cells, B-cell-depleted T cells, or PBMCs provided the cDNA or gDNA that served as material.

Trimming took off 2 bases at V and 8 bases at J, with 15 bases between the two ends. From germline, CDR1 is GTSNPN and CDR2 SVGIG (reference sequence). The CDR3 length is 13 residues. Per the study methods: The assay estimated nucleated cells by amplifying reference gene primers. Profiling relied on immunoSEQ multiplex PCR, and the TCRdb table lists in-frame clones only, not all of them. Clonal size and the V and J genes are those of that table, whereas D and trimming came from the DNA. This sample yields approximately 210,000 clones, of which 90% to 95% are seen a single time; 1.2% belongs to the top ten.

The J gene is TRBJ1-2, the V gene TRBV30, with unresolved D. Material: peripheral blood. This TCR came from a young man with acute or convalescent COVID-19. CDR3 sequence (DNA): TGTGCCTGGAGTTACTACTCACCGGGGGGCTACACCTTC. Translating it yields CAWSYYSPGGYTF.